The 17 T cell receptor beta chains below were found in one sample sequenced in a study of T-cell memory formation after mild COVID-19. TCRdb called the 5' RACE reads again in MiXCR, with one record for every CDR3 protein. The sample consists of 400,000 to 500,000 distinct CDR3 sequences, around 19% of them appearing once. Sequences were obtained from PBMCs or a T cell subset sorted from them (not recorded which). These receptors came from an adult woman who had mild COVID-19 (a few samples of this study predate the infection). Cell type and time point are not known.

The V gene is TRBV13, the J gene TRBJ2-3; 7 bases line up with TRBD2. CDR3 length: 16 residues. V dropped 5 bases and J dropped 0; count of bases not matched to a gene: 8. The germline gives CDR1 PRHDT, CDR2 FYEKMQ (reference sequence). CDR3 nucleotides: TGTGCCAGCAGCCCCGAAGGGCGGGAGAGCACAGATACGCAGTATTTT. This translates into CASSPEGRESTDTQYF.

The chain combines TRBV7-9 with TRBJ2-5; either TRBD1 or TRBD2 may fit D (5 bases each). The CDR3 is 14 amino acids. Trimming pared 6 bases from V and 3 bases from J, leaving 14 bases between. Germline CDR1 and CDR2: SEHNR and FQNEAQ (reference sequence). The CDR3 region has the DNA TGTGCCAGCAGGTCGGGACGCCCAGAAGAGACCCAGTACTTC. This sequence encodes CASRSGRPEETQYF.

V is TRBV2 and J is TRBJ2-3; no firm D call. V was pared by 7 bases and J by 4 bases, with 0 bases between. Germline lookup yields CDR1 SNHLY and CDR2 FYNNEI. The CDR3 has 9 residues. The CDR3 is CASTDTQYF. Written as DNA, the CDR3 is TGTGCCAGCACAGATACGCAGTATTTT.

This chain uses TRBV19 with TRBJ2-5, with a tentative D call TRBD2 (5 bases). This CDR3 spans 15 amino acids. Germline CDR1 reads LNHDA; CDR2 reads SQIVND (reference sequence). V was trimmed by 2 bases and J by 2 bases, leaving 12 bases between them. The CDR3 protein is CASSIRRMGQETQYF. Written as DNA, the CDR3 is TGTGCCAGTAGTATAAGGAGGATGGGTCAAGAGACCCAGTACTTC.

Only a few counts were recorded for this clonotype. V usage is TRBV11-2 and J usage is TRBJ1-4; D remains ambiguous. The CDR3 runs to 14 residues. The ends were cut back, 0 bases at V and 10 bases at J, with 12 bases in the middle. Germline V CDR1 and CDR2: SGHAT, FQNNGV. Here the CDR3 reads CASSLDFAGRKLFF. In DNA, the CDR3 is TGTGCCAGCAGCTTAGACTTCGCGGGTCGAAAACTGTTTTTT.

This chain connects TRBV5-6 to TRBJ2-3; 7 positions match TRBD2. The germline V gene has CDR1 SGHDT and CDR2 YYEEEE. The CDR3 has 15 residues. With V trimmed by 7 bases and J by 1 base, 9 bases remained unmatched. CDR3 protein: CASDLGTSGTDTQYF. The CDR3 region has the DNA TGTGCCAGCGACCTGGGTACTAGCGGCACAGATACGCAGTATTTT. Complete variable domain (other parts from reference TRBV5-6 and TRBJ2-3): DAGVTQSPTHLIKTRGQQVTLRCSPKSGHDTVSWYQQALGQGPQFIFQYYEEEERQRGNFPDRFSGHQFPNYSSELNVNALLLGDSALYLCASDLGTSGTDTQYFGPGTRLTVL.

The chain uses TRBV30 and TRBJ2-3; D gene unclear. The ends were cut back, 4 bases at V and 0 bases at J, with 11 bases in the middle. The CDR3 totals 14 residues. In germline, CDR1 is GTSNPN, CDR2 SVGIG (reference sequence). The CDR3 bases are TGTGCCTGGACTTTATCATCTAGCACAGATACGCAGTATTTT. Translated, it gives CAWTLSSSTDTQYF.

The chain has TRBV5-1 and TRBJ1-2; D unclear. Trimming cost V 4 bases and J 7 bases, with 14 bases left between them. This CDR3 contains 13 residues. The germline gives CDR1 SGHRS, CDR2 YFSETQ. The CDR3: CASSGIGLSGYTF. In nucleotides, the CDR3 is TGCGCCAGCAGCGGCATCGGTCTCTCTGGCTACACCTTC.

The CDR3 region has the DNA TGTGCCAGCAGCTACGGCCGTCTAGACACCTACAATGAGCAGTTCTTC. Residues: CASSYGRLDTYNEQFF. This chain connects TRBV5-5 to TRBJ2-1; D ambiguous. CDR3 length: 16 amino acids. Germline V CDR1 and CDR2: SGHKS, YYEKEE (reference sequence). V lost 3 bases and J 2 bases, leaving 15 bases between the germline ends. Drawing the rest from reference TRBV5-5 and TRBJ2-1, the complete variable domain is DAGVTQSPTHLIKTRGQQVTLRCSPISGHKSVSWYQQVLGQGPQFIFQYYEKEERGRGNFPDRFSARQFPNYSSELNVNALLLGDSALYLCASSYGRLDTYNEQFFGPGTRLTVL.

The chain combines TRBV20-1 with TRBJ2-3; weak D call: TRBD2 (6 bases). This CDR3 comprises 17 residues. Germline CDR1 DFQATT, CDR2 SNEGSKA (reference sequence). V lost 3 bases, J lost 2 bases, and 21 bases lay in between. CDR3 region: CSARPRAGRGYTDTQYF. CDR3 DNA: TGCAGTGCTAGGCCCCGGGCGGGGCGCGGGTACACAGATACGCAGTATTTT.

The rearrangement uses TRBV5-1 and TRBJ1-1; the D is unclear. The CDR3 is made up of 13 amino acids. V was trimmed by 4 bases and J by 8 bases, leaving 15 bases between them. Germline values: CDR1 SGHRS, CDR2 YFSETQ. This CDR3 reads CASSHGDITEAFF. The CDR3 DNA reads TGCGCCAGCAGCCATGGTGATATCACGGAAGCTTTCTTT.

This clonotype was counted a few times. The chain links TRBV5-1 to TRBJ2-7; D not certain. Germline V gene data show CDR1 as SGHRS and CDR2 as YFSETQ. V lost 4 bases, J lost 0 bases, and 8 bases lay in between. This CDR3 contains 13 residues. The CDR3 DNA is TGCGCCAGCAGCGCCGACCTCTCCTACGAGCAGTACTTC. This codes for CASSADLSYEQYF.

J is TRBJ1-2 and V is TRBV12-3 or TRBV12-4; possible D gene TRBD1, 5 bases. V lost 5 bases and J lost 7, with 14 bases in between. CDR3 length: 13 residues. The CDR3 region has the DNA TGTGCCAGCAGTCCGGGGCCGTACCGTGGCTACACCTTC. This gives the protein CASSPGPYRGYTF.

The CDR3, as DNA: TGTGCCAGCAGTGAATACCAGGGGAGCGTGGTCGACAATGAGCAGTTCTTC. This gives the protein CASSEYQGSVVDNEQFF. The J gene is TRBJ2-1, the V gene TRBV2; a weak D match, TRBD1 (6 bases). Germline loops: CDR1 SNHLY, CDR2 FYNNEI. The CDR3 consists of 17 residues. V was shortened by 2 bases and J by 5 bases, with 19 bases between the two germline ends. Variable domain in full (rest from reference TRBV2 and TRBJ2-1): EPEVTQTPSHQVTQMGQEVILRCVPISNHLYFYWYRQILGQKVEFLVSFYNNEISEKSEIFDDQFSVERPDGSNFTLKIRSTKLEDSAMYFCASSEYQGSVVDNEQFFGPGTRLTVL.

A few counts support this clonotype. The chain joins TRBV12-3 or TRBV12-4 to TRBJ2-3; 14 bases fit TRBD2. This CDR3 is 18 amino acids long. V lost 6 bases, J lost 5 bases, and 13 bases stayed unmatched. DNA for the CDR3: TGTGCCAGCAGCCCCGGGGGGGGGACTAGCGGGAGTTTAGATACGCAGTATTTT. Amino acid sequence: CASSPGGGTSGSLDTQYF.

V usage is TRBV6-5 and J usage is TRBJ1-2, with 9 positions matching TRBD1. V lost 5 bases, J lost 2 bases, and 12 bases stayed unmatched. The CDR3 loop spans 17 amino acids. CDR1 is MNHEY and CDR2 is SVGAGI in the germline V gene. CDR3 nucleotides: TGTGCCAGCAGTAGACTAGAGGGACAGGGCTTAAACTATGGCTACACCTTC. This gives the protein CASSRLEGQGLNYGYTF.

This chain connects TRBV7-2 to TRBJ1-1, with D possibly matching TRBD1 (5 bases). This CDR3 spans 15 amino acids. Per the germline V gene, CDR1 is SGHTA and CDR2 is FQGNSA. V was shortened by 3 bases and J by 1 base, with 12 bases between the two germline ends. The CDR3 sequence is CASSFLARANTEAFF. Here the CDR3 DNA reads TGTGCCAGCAGCTTCTTGGCCAGGGCGAACACTGAAGCTTTCTTT.